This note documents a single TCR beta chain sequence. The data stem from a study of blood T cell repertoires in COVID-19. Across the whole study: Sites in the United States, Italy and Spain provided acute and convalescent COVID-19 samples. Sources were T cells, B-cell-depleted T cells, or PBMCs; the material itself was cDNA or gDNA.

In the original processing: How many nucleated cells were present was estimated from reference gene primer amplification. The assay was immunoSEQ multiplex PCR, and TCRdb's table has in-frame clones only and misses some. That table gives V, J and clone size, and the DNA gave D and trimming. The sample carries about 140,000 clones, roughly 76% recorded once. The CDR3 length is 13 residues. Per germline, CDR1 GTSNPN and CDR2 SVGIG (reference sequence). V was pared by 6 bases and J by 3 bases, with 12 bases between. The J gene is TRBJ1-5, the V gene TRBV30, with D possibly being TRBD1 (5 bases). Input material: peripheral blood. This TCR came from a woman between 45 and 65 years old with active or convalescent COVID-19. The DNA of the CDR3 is TGTGCCTGTGTCACAGGCAACAATCAGCCCCAGCATTTT. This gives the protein CACVTGNNQPQHF.